The present entry profiles one T cell receptor (beta chain) with its context. It lacks a known antigen. No per-base quality is available; no much larger clone lies one base away. This entry comes from a study of cytomegalovirus exposure and HLA in healthy donors (dated by TCRdb to 2015 to 2018). Regarding the study in general: In an earlier analysis of 587 of the donors, approximately 260 Gb of sequence data and 90 million to 120 million unique TCR beta sequences from about 190 million T cells were reported. Around 300 gigabases of sequencing data and tens of millions of unique TCR sequences were included in an early release covering under 650 HLA-typed donors. Among the roughly 400 genotyped donors, about 83% belonged to the genetic ancestry cluster associated with self-reported Caucasian donors. The study aimed to test whether signatures of past pathogen exposure could be identified by cataloging public T cell receptors. The study used immunosequencing to profile the T cell repertoires of under 700 subjects and linked those repertoires to cytomegalovirus serostatus. A separate validation cohort of roughly 110 different subjects was used in addition to the roughly 620-subject first cohort. To predict cytomegalovirus infection status, the study brought together high-throughput TCR immunosequencing, statistical association of individual TCRs with disease status, and machine learning. To study patterns of TCR occurrence, a later analysis re-analyzed previously published TCR beta repertoires from several hundred donors and added high-resolution HLA genotyping. Rather than using new phenotypic data, the later analysis identified candidate immune exposures from TCR beta sequences and from how often those sequences occurred across donors. In an earlier analysis of roughly 600 of the donors, high-throughput TCR beta sequencing was used to judge whether each TCR beta V gene segment behaved as functional or pseudogenic. Donor age, sex, ethnicity and CMV serostatus were compiled together with the repertoire data. Genome-wide SNP genotypes for about 65% of the 666 donors were used in a later genetic analysis, which treated that subset as a discovery cohort. All discovery cohort repertoires had been generated using a single sequencing platform. HLA typing covered class I and class II loci at four-digit resolution. The number of typed donors differed by locus: about 629-630 for A, B, C, DRB1 and DQB1; some 500 for DQA1; around 610 for DPA1; and roughly 490 for DPB1. Four to six DR-DQ haplotypes were handled as single units for association and clustering, since linkage in the cohort was strong. Across around 400 genotyped donors of the cohort, an average of roughly 250,000 unique TCR beta nucleotide sequences per donor were sequenced, and 15% to 20% of those sequences were non-productive.

Receptor libraries were prepared by the immunoSEQ multiplex PCR assay. For the multiplex PCR, a mixture combining 60 forward primers for TCR Vbeta segments and 13 reverse primers for TCR Jbeta segments was used. Amplification of the CDR3 region of rearranged TCR beta genes was performed with a multiplex PCR assay on genomic DNA. The Illumina HiSeq System was used to sequence the amplified TCR beta libraries as 87-base-pair reads. Regarding the original processing steps: A later analysis counted 65 million to 90 million unique TCR beta chains across the 666 repertoires, and 9.5 million to 11 million of these chains were shared by at least two donors. Raw reads were error-corrected and collapsed into unique sequences by a nearest-neighbor algorithm in which closely related sequences were merged to remove PCR and sequencing errors. CDR3 sequences were aligned to IMGT reference sequences to assign V, D and J gene segments. Each retained sequence needed at least a six-nucleotide match to both a V gene segment and a J gene segment. A rearrangement was called productive if the CDR3 had no stop codons and remained in frame with V and J, and every other rearrangement was called non-productive. CDR3 was defined by IMGT convention, running from the second conserved V-encoded cysteine to the conserved J-encoded phenylalanine. The earlier analysis of a few hundred of the donors excluded any sequence lacking an unambiguous match to a single V gene segment. In an earlier analysis of approximately 590 of the donors, a V segment was called functional when productive rearrangements were above 56.7%, and segregating when the standard deviation between donors exceeded 5%. A statistical classification framework was developed to diagnose cytomegalovirus status using the catalog of TCR beta chain sequences. V and J gene assignment, in a later analysis, came from comparing TCR nucleotide sequences with IMGT/GENE-DB human TR gene sequences. A later analysis assigned CDR3 sequences and most-parsimonious VDJ recombination scenarios with the TCRdist pipeline. In a later analysis, each TCR beta chain was defined by its CDR3 amino acid sequence together with its V-gene family, and reads lacking a unique V-gene family were excluded. In a later analysis, 450 to 600 highly shared, low-generation-probability nucleotide sequences were removed to address suspected cross-contamination and a sequencing artifact. A later analysis calculated a clonal expansion index for each public chain from normalized within-repertoire ranks of inferred template counts. A later analysis computed generation probabilities with a VDJ recombination model fitted to out-of-frame rearrangements, and checked the results against IGoR. In a later analysis, hypergeometric tests were used to score TCR-TCR, TCR-HLA and TCR-CMV co-occurrence, with a repertoire-size bias correction applied to TCR pairs. False discovery rates were estimated in a later analysis by permuting HLA or CMV assignments 20 times. In a later analysis, co-occurring TCRs were grouped with DBSCAN, and TCRdist sequence similarity was added when clustering was performed within HLA-allele-positive subsets. Repertoires with fewer than 30,000 or more than 120,000 public chains, plus five repertoires with anomalous nucleotide sharing, were excluded from co-occurrence clustering. TCRdb mirrors the immuneACCESS table, restricted to in-frame sequences. Some clones are absent from its copies; in checked studies, under half trace to an unresolved V gene, and the reason for the others is unknown. D and trimming were read from the DNA, whereas the V and J calls and clone size are those reported in that table. For this sample there are about 270,000 clones; just over 70% appear just once. Jointly, the top ten make up 2% to 2.5% of the sample.

Including cysteine and phenylalanine, the CDR3 has 15 amino acids. Only CDR3 DNA is held: 45 bases, read in frame from base 1. In the germline V gene, CDR1 corresponds to SNHLY and CDR2 to FYNNEI. Deletion took 4 bases off V and 3 bases off J, with a span of 13 bases between the germline ends. The cohort consisted of approximately 670 healthy bone marrow donors. At the time of sampling, all cohort members were nominally healthy, though unrecorded immune exposures were likely present. The donor was CMV seronegative and was included in the group of several hundred seronegative cohort members. Each donor provided a peripheral blood sample, and peripheral blood mononuclear cells were used for TCR beta sequencing. The Qiagen DNeasy Blood Extraction Kit was used to extract genomic DNA from the blood cell samples. General conclusions and limits of the study: Compared with the 666-donor mean, donors in an Asian-associated ancestry cluster had fewer N-insertions in productive TCRs, according to a later genetic analysis. In a later analysis, around 17,000 TCR beta sequences were associated with specific HLA alleles at a false discovery rate of 0.05. Sequencing depth was assumed to be roughly uniform across donors in the presence/absence analyses, though that assumption may not hold. In an earlier analysis of fewer than 700 of the donors, most TCR beta V segments appeared in productive rearrangements about 90% or about 30% of the time, broadly matching IMGT annotations. Because HLA typing was missing for some donors at each locus, association tests included only the typed subset. CMV serostatus was the only immune exposure information available for the cohort. A further reported finding was that TCR beta sequences accurately predicted the HLA-A and HLA-B alleles for most subjects in the first cohort. Correlated functional status among segregating V segments might be attributable to linkage disequilibrium, but an unknown experimental factor could not be ruled out. It was suggested by the authors that the approach could potentially be generalized to other disease states and immunological phenotypes. Three of the identified cytomegalovirus-associated TCR beta chains were confirmed in vitro to be specific for cytomegalovirus antigens. The sequencing pipeline was judged likely to have produced a cluster of highly shared sequence variants as a technical artifact. When HLA alleles, especially DR and DQ, strongly co-occurred, TCR associations were difficult to assign to individual alleles. The study gave a list of under 200 TCR beta chains associated with cytomegalovirus. Because counts were too low, 15 or so rarely observed V segments, including chromosome 9 orphons, were excluded from the earlier analysis of fewer than 650 of the donors. In a later analysis, HLA-associated TCR beta chains were found to be more clonally expanded and to have lower generation probabilities than equally common non-associated chains. Because the 87-base-pair reads could not distinguish some IMGT-functional V segments, including TRBV6-2 and TRBV6-3, those segments were excluded. This cohort had only TCR beta chains sequenced, and the lack of alpha or paired-chain data limited which features could be detected. The classifier was reported to diagnose cytomegalovirus status with high specificity and sensitivity in both the original cohort and the validation cohort. According to a later analysis, most CMV-associated TCR beta chains appeared to be HLA-restricted, and the HLA associations seemed to be driven largely by CMV exposure. V-gene and J-gene trimming of TCR beta chains was associated with a missense DCLRE1C variant in a later genetic analysis, and the association was replicated in an independent cohort. According to a later analysis, TCR association rates differed among HLA loci, with DRB1 alleles showing the most associated TCRs and HLA-C alleles showing the fewest. A later analysis reported that several top co-occurrence clusters appeared linked to parvovirus B19, influenza, CMV and Epstein-Barr virus. Across donors, most TCR sequences were observed very rarely, whereas some public TCRs were present in many individuals.

The clonotype comes from a female donor in good health and CMV-seronegative. This chain is built from TRBV2 and TRBJ2-1; the D gene is possibly TRBD2, with 6 bases matching. Sequencing was done on a sample of PBMCs. The DNA sequence reads TGTGCCAGCAGTGGTAGGGGACTGGACTACAATGAGCAGTTCTTC. Translated, it reads CASSGRGLDYNEQFF.